A single sample gave rise to the 24 T cell receptor beta chains below, sequenced in a study of T cell changes during pregnancy in multiple sclerosis. Clones were sequenced by immunoSEQ multiplex PCR, and TCRdb holds only the in-frame ones, with some missing. The data show around 57,000 clones, with 75% to 95% seen just once and 1% to 1.5% held by the top ten. This material consisted of peripheral blood, taken after pregnancy. The receptors stem from a female donor in good health, enrolled as a control in a pregnancy study.

In its sample, this clone was seen once. This chain uses TRBV15 with TRBJ2-7; D might be TRBD2 (5 bases). CDR3 length equals 15 residues. The germline V and J ends were trimmed by 1 base and 0 bases, with 10 bases remaining between them. From germline, CDR1 is LNHNV and CDR2 YYDKDF (reference sequence). CDR3 amino acids: CATSRGPGNSYEQYF. In DNA, the CDR3 is TGTGCCACCAGCAGAGGCCCGGGGAACTCCTACGAGCAGTACTTC.

V gene TRBV6-5 combines with J gene TRBJ2-7; TRBD2 agrees at 7 bases. CDR3 length: 14 amino acids. CDR1 and CDR2 from the germline V gene are MNHEY and SVGAGI. The V segment lost 4 bases and the J segment 4 bases; nucleotides outside the gene matches: 7. The CDR3 DNA reads as TGTGCCAGCAGTTTGAGCGGGGCCGGGTACGAGCAGTACTTC. As protein: CASSLSGAGYEQYF.

The chain recombines TRBV18 with TRBJ2-3, with 8 bases that match TRBD1. The V segment lost 3 bases and the J segment 4 bases; nucleotides outside the gene matches: 3. The germline CDR1 and CDR2 sequences are KGHSH and LQKENI. The CDR3 is 14 residues long. CDR3 nucleotide sequence: TGTGCCAGCTCACCGGTGGACAGGGCAGATACGCAGTATTTT. Translated: CASSPVDRADTQYF.

The chain combines TRBV15 with TRBJ1-1, with 7 bases lining up with TRBD1. The CDR3 is 15 residues long. The ends lost 5 bases at V and 1 base at J; junction bases unmatched: 7. The germline CDR1 and CDR2 sequences are LNHNV and YYDKDF (reference sequence). The CDR3 DNA sequence: TGTGCCACCAGCCCGCGGGACAGAGAGAACACTGAAGCTTTCTTT. Translated: CATSPRDRENTEAFF.

This clone was detected once. The DNA for the CDR3 is TGTGCCACCAGCGGGACAGATACATCCTACGAGCAGTACTTC. Translated: CATSGTDTSYEQYF. V usage is TRBV15 and J usage is TRBJ2-7, with TRBD1 matching 7 bases. The ends lost 5 bases at V and 1 base at J; junction bases unmatched: 5. CDR1 and CDR2 from the germline V gene are LNHNV and YYDKDF (reference sequence). The CDR3 is 14 amino acids.

V gene TRBV7-3 combines with J gene TRBJ2-7, with a weak D call TRBD1 (6 bases). Trimming stripped 3 bases from V and 3 bases from J, with 12 bases between. The length of the CDR3 is 14 residues. In germline, CDR1 is SGHTA, CDR2 FQGTGA. The CDR3 DNA reads as TGTGCCAGCAGCTTGACAGGATCCTTCTACGAGCAGTACTTC. It codes for CASSLTGSFYEQYF.

This clone was observed a single time. The chain uses TRBV7-3 and TRBJ1-3; D not resolved. Trimming took 6 bases from V and 4 from J, leaving 4 bases between them. CDR3 size: 11 residues. Germline lookup yields CDR1 SGHTA and CDR2 FQGTGA. CDR3 nucleotides: TGTGCCAGCAGTGAGGGAAACACCATATATTTT. Protein product: CASSEGNTIYF.

The chain carries TRBV6-6 and TRBJ2-7; D is uncertain. Germline V lookup: CDR1 MNHNY, CDR2 SVGAGI (reference sequence). The CDR3 is 14 amino acids. V was cut by 5 bases and J by 2 bases, with 13 bases left in between. The DNA of the CDR3 is TGTGCCAGCAGTGTCGGGTCGGAGACCTACGAGCAGTACTTC. This sequence encodes CASSVGSETYEQYF.

This clone was counted once. This chain joins TRBV4-3 and TRBJ2-7, with 9 bases matching TRBD2. J lost 2 bases, V lost 6 bases, and 8 bases had no gene match. Germline loops: CDR1 LGHNA, CDR2 YSLEER. This CDR3 is built from 15 residues. The CDR3 DNA follows: TGCGCCAGCAGTCGTAGGCGGGGGGGCCCCTACGAGCAGTACTTC. As protein: CASSRRRGGPYEQYF.

This clone has just a few counts. This chain links TRBV5-4 with TRBJ2-7, with TRBD1 identical over 9 bases. With 4 bases clipped from V and 3 bases from J, the junction kept 5 bases outside the gene matches. Per germline, CDR1 SGHNT and CDR2 YYREEE (reference sequence). The CDR3 totals 14 residues. Here the CDR3 reads CASSRTGEDYEQYF. As DNA, the CDR3 is TGTGCCAGCAGCCGGACAGGGGAAGACTACGAGCAGTACTTC.

J is TRBJ2-3 and V is TRBV19; 9 bases agree with TRBD2. The CDR3 loop spans 14 amino acids. Germline assignment: CDR1 LNHDA and CDR2 SQIVND (reference sequence). V dropped 7 bases and J dropped 3; count of bases not matched to a gene: 5. CDR3 nucleotides: TGTGCCAGTACCCTAGCGGGGCGTACAGATACGCAGTATTTT. This encodes CASTLAGRTDTQYF.

The chain carries TRBV5-1 and TRBJ2-3; 10 nucleotides line up with TRBD2. The CDR3 is made up of 19 amino acids. In germline, CDR1 is SGHRS, CDR2 YFSETQ. The V segment lost 0 bases and the J segment 5 bases; nucleotides outside the gene matches: 15. As DNA, the CDR3 is TGCGCCAGCAGCTTGGCGGCTAGCGGGGGTCCAGGGGGCGAAGATACGCAGTATTTT. This encodes CASSLAASGGPGGEDTQYF.

This clone has just one count. V and J are TRBV19 and TRBJ2-3; 8 bases are shared with TRBD2. This CDR3 region has 13 residues. V was pared by 5 bases and J by 4 bases, with 2 bases of the junction left unmatched. Germline-derived CDR1 and CDR2 are LNHDA and SQIVND (reference sequence). CDR3 coding DNA: TGTGCCAGTAGTGGCGGGGGGTCAGATACGCAGTATTTT. Residues: CASSGGGSDTQYF.

The chain uses TRBV27 and TRBJ2-7; 8 bases fit TRBD1. The germline V gene has CDR1 MNHEY and CDR2 SMNVEV (reference sequence). V shed 5 bases and J 4 bases; nucleotides not matched to a gene: 7. The CDR3 is 14 residues long. The CDR3 loop is CASSKADREYEQYF. The CDR3 DNA sequence: TGTGCCAGCAGTAAGGCGGACAGGGAATACGAGCAGTACTTC.

CDR3 sequence reads: CASSPTGGYGYTF. CDR3 nucleotides: TGTGCCAGCAGTCCGACAGGTGGCTATGGCTACACCTTC. The V gene is TRBV28, the J gene TRBJ1-2, with D possibly being TRBD1 (6 bases). Trimming removed 5 bases from V and 4 bases from J, with 11 bases in between. The CDR3 runs 13 residues. Germline V lookup: CDR1 MDHEN, CDR2 SYDVKM.

The rearrangement joins TRBV5-5 to TRBJ2-4, with a weak D call TRBD1 (6 bases). Trimming took off 4 bases at V and 5 bases at J, with 22 bases between the two ends. Germline lookup yields CDR1 SGHKS and CDR2 YYEKEE (reference sequence). This CDR3 is 17 amino acids long. CDR3 nucleotide sequence: TGTGCCAGCAGCCACGGTGGGGTAGGGGGTTGGGAAAACATTCAGTACTTC. It is translated as CASSHGGVGGWENIQYF.

The V and J genes are TRBV20-1 and TRBJ2-7, with D possibly being TRBD2 (5 bases). Trimming shortened V by 6 bases and J by 0 bases, and 6 bases separated the two germline ends. CDR1 and CDR2 from the germline V gene are DFQATT and SNEGSKA (reference sequence). The CDR3 runs 11 residues. Written as DNA, the CDR3 is TGCAGTGCGAGGGCCTCCTACGAGCAGTACTTC. It translates to CSARASYEQYF.

V is TRBV7-2 and J is TRBJ2-1, with 9 positions matching TRBD1. J was trimmed by 9 bases and V by 5 bases; bases with no gene match: 11. This CDR3 is 15 amino acids long. Germline V CDR1 and CDR2: SGHTA, FQGNSA. The DNA for the CDR3 is TGTGCCAGCAGCGAGGGACAGGGAGGTTTGGGTGAGCAGTTCTTC. Its translation is CASSEGQGGLGEQFF.

The rearrangement uses TRBV4-3 and TRBJ1-1, with 8 positions matching TRBD1. CDR3 length equals 16 residues. V dropped 1 base and J dropped 6; count of bases not matched to a gene: 10. Germline V lookup: CDR1 LGHNA, CDR2 YSLEER. CDR3 DNA sequence: TGCGCCAGCAGCCAAGCATCCGGGACAGGTTCAGCTGAAGCTTTCTTT. Translated, it gives CASSQASGTGSAEAFF.

The chain is built from TRBV4-2 and TRBJ2-5, with 14 bases identical to TRBD2. The CDR3 loop spans 16 amino acids. Trimming cost V 1 base and J 5 bases; bases outside gene matches: 3. Germline V CDR1 and CDR2: LGHNA, YNFKEQ. CDR3: CASSQGRTSGGETQYF. CDR3 DNA sequence: TGTGCCAGCAGCCAAGGCAGGACTAGCGGGGGGGAGACCCAGTACTTC.

This chain joins TRBV4-3 and TRBJ2-7, with D unresolved. CDR3 length: 15 residues. The V end lost 6 bases, the J end lost 0 bases, and 15 bases lay between the germline ends. Germline values: CDR1 LGHNA, CDR2 YSLEER. The CDR3 DNA reads as TGCGCCAGCAGTAAAGAGGTCCTTTACTCCTACGAGCAGTACTTC. Translation gives CASSKEVLYSYEQYF.

CDR3 protein: CASSLEDSPNTGELFF. DNA of the CDR3: TGTGCCAGCAGCTTAGAAGACAGTCCGAACACCGGGGAGCTGTTTTTT. The chain is built from TRBV11-3 and TRBJ2-2, with D maybe TRBD1 (5 bases). V was cut by 0 bases and J by 0 bases, with 8 bases left in between. Germline V gives CDR1 SGHNT, CDR2 YENEEA. The CDR3 extends over 16 amino acids.

CDR3 nucleotides: TGTGCCAGCAGTTCTCGGGGGGAAGGCACAGATACGCAGTATTTT. Encoded protein: CASSSRGEGTDTQYF. The chain links TRBV6-5 to TRBJ2-3; the match to TRBD2 covers 7 bases. Germline CDR1 reads MNHEY; CDR2 reads SVGAGI. The CDR3 covers 15 residues. The V gene end was trimmed by 4 bases and the J gene end by 1 base; junction bases not matched to a gene: 5.

In nucleotides, the CDR3 is TGTGCCAGCAGCTTAGAAGAGGGGGCGGCTGGAAACACCATATATTTT. This gives the protein CASSLEEGAAGNTIYF. The V call is TRBV7-8, the J call TRBJ1-3, with TRBD1 matching 7 bases. With V trimmed by 1 base and J by 2 bases, 5 bases remained unmatched. Germline lookup yields CDR1 SGHVS and CDR2 FQNEAQ. The CDR3 length is 16 residues.